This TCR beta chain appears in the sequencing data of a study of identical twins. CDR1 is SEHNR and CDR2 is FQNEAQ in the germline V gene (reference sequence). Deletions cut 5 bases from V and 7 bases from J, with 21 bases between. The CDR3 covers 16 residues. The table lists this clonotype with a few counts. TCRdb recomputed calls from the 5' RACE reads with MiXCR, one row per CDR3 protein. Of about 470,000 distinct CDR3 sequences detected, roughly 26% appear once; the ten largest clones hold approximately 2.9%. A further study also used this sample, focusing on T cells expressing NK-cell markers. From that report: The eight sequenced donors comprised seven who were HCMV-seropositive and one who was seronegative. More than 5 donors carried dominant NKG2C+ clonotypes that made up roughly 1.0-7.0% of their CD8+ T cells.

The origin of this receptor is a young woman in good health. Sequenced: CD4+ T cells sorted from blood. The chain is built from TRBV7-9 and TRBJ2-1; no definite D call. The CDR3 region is CASSRAGIILQNEQFF. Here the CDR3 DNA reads TGTGCCAGCAGCCGGGCAGGTATTATCCTACAGAATGAGCAGTTCTTC.